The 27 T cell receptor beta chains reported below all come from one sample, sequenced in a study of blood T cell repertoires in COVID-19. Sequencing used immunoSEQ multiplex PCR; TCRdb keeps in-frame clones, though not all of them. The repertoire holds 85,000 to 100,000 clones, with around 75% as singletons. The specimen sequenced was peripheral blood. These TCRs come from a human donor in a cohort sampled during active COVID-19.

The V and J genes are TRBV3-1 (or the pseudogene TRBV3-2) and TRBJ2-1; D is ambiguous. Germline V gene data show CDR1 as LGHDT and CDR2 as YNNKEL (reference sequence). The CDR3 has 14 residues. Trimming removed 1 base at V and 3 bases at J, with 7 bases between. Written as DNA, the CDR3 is TGTGCCAGCAGCCAAGTCACTATCTACAATGAGCAGTTCTTC. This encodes CASSQVTIYNEQFF.

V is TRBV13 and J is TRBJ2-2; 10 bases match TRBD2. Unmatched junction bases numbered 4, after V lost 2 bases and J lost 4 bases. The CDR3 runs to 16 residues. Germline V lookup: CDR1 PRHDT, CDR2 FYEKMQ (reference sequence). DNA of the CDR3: TGTGCCAGCAGCTTAACGGGACTAGCGACCACCGGGGAGCTGTTTTTT. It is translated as CASSLTGLATTGELFF.

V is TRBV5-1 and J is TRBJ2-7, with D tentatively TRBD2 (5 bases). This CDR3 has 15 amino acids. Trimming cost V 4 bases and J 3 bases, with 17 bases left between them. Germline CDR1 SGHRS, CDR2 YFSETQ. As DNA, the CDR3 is TGCGCCAGCAGCCGGGGATTCGGGGTGAACTACGAGCAGTACTTC. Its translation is CASSRGFGVNYEQYF. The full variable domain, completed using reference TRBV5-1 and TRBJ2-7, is KAGVTQTPRYLIKTRGQQVTLSCSPISGHRSVSWYQQTPGQGLQFLFEYFSETQRNKGNFPGRFSGRQFSNSRSEMNVSTLELGDSALYLCASSRGFGVNYEQYFGPGTRLTVT.

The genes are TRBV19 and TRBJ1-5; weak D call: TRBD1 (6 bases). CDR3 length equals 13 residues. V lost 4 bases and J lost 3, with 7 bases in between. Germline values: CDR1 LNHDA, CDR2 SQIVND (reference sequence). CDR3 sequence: CASSRQDNQPQHF. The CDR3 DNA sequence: TGTGCCAGTAGTAGACAGGACAATCAGCCCCAGCATTTT.

CDR3 sequence (DNA): TGTGCCAGCAGCCCGACGCCGACTAGCGGGAGCGTCAATGAGCAGTTCTTC. Its translation is CASSPTPTSGSVNEQFF. This sequence joins TRBV3-1 (or the pseudogene TRBV3-2) and TRBJ2-1; 12 positions agree with TRBD2. In germline, CDR1 is LGHDT, CDR2 YNNKEL (reference sequence). The CDR3 loop spans 17 amino acids. V gave up 4 bases and J gave up 6 bases; unmatched junction bases: 10.

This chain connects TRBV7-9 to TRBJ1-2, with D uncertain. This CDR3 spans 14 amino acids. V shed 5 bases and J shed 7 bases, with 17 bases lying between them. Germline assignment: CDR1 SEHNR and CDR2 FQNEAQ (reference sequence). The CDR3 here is CASSLLAVLSGYTF. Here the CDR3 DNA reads TGTGCCAGCAGCCTTTTGGCGGTACTGAGTGGCTACACCTTC.

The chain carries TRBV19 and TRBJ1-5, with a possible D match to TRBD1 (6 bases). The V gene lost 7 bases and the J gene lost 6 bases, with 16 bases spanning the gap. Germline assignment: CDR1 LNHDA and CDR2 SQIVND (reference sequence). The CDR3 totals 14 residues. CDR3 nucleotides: TGTGCCAGTACCGCCGGGGAGGGGGTTCAGCCCCAGCATTTT. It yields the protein CASTAGEGVQPQHF.

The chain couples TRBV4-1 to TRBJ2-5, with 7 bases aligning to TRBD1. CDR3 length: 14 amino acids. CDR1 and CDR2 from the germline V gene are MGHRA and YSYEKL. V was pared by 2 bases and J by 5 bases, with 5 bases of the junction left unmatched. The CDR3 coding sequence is TGCGCCAGCAGCCAACGACAGGGAATGGAGACCCAGTACTTC. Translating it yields CASSQRQGMETQYF.

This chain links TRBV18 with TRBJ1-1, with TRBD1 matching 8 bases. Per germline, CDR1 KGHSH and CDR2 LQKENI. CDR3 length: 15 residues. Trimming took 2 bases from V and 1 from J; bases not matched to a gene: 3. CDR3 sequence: CASSPIGTGNTEAFF. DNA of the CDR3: TGTGCCAGCTCACCAATTGGGACAGGGAACACTGAAGCTTTCTTT.

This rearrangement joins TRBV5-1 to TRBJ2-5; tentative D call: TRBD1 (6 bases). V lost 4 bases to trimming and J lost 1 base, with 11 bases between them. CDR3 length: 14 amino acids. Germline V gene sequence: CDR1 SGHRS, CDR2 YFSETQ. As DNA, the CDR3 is TGCGCCAGCAGCACCCGGACAGTCCAAGAGACCCAGTACTTC. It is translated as CASSTRTVQETQYF.

The CDR3 nucleotides read TGTGCCAGCAGCCCCACCCGGGGCGGGAGTAACGAGCAGTACTTC. Amino acid sequence: CASSPTRGGSNEQYF. The rearrangement uses TRBV7-8 and TRBJ2-7, with TRBD2 identical over 7 bases. The CDR3 runs to 15 residues. Germline V gene sequence: CDR1 SGHVS, CDR2 FQNEAQ. The junction had 12 bases not matched to a gene; V was cut back by 5 bases and J by 5 bases.

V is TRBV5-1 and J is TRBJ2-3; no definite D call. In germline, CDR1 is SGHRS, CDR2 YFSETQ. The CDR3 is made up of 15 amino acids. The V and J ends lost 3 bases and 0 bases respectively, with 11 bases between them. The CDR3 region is CASSWAFESTDTQYF. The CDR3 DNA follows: TGCGCCAGCAGCTGGGCCTTTGAGAGCACAGATACGCAGTATTTT.

The CDR3 loop is CASSTDQATGVREQFF. The CDR3 coding sequence is TGTGCCAGCAGCACAGACCAAGCAACAGGGGTTCGTGAGCAGTTCTTC. The chain joins TRBV11-3 to TRBJ2-1, with 7 positions matching TRBD1. V lost 5 bases, J lost 9 bases, and 16 bases stayed unmatched. This CDR3 comprises 16 residues. Germline CDR1 is SGHNT and CDR2 is YENEEA.

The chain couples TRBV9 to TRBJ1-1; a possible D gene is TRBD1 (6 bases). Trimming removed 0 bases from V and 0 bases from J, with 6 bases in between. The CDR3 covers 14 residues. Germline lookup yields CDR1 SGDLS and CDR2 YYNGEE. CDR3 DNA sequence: TGTGCCAGCAGCGTAGGACAGGTGAACACTGAAGCTTTCTTT. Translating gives CASSVGQVNTEAFF.

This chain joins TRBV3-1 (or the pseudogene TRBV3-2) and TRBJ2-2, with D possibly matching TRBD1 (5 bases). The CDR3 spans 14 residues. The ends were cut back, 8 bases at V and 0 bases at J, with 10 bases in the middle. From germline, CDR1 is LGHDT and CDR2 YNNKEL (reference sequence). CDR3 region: CASEGQTNTGELFF. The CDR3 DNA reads TGTGCCAGCGAAGGACAAACGAACACCGGGGAGCTGTTTTTT.

CDR3 sequence reads: CASSAETGTRLGNEQFF. The CDR3 region has the DNA TGTGCCAGCAGCGCAGAAACCGGGACTAGATTAGGCAATGAGCAGTTCTTC. The chain is built from TRBV4-2 and TRBJ2-1; 8 nucleotides line up with TRBD2. Unmatched junction bases numbered 15, after V lost 5 bases and J lost 6 bases. The germline V gene has CDR1 LGHNA and CDR2 YNFKEQ. CDR3 length: 17 amino acids.

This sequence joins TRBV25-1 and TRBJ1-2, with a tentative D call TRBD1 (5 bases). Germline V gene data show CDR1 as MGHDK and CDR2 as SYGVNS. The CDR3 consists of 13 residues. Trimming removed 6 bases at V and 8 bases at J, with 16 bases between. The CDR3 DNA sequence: TGTGCCAGCAGCGCGGGACGAAGCCGGGGCTACACCTTC. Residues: CASSAGRSRGYTF.

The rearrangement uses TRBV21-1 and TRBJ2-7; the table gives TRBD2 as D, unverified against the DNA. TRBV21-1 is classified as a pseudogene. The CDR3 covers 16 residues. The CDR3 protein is CASSKGSWEEIYEQYF. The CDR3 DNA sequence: TGTGCCAGCAGCAAAGGCTCCTGGGAGGAGATCTACGAGCAGTACTTC.

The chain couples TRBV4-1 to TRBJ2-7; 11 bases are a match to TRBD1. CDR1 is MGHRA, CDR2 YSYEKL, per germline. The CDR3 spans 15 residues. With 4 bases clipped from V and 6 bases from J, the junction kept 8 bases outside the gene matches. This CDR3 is CASSPGQGVFREQYF. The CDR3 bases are TGCGCCAGCAGCCCGGGACAGGGGGTTTTCCGCGAGCAGTACTTC.

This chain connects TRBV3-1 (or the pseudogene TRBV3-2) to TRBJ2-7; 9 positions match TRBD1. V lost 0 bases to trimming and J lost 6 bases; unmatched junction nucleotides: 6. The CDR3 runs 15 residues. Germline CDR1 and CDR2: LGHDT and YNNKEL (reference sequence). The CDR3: CASSQDWTGAREQYF. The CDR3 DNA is TGTGCCAGCAGCCAAGATTGGACAGGGGCCCGCGAGCAGTACTTC.

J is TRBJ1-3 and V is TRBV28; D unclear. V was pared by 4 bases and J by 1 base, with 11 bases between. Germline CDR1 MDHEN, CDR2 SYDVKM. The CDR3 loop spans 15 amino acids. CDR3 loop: CASSSRRSSGNTIYF. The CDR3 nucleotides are TGTGCCAGCAGTTCCCGTCGTTCGTCTGGAAACACCATATATTTT.

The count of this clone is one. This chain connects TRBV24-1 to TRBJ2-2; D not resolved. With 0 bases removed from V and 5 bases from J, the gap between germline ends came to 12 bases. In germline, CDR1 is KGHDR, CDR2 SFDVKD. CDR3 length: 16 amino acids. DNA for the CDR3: TGTGCCACCAGTGATTTGCGGCTAGGAGTTACCGGGGAGCTGTTTTTT. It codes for CATSDLRLGVTGELFF.

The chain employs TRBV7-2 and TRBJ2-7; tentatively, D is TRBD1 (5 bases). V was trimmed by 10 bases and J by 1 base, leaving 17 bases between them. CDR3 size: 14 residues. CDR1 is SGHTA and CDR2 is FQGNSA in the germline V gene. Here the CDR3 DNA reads TGTGCCACCAGGGCAGGGCCCGCTTCCTACGAGCAGTACTTC. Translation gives CATRAGPASYEQYF.

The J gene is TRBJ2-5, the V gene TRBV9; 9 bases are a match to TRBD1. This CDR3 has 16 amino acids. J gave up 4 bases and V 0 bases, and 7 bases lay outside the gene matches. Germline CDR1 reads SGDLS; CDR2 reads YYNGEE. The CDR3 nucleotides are TGTGCCAGCAGCGTAGGCCCAGACAGGGGGATAGAGACCCAGTACTTC. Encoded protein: CASSVGPDRGIETQYF. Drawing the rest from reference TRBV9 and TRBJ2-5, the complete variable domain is DSGVTQTPKHLITATGQRVTLRCSPRSGDLSVYWYQQSLDQGLQFLIQYYNGEERAKGNILERFSAQQFPDLHSELNLSSLELGDSALYFCASSVGPDRGIETQYFGPGTRLLVL.

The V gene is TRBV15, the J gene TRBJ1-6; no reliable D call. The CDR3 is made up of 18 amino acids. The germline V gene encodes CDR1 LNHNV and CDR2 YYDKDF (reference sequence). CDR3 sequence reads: CTIAEKRGAESYNSPLHF. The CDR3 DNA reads TGTACGATAGCAGAGAAGCGAGGCGCGGAGTCCTATAATTCACCCCTCCACTTT.

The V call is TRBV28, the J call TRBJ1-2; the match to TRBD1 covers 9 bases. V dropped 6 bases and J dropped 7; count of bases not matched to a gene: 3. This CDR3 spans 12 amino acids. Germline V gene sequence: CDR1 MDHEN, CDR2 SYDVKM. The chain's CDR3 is CASSTGGAGYTF. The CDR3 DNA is TGTGCCAGCAGCACAGGGGGCGCTGGCTACACCTTC.

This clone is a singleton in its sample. Written as DNA, the CDR3 is TGTGCCAGCAGTTACTCGTTCCAGTCCACCTACGAGCAGTACTTC. Its translation: CASSYSFQSTYEQYF. The chain combines TRBV6-5 with TRBJ2-7; D not certain. The germline CDR1 and CDR2 sequences are MNHEY and SVGAGI. The V and J ends lost 0 bases and 2 bases respectively, with 11 bases between them. The CDR3 consists of 15 residues.